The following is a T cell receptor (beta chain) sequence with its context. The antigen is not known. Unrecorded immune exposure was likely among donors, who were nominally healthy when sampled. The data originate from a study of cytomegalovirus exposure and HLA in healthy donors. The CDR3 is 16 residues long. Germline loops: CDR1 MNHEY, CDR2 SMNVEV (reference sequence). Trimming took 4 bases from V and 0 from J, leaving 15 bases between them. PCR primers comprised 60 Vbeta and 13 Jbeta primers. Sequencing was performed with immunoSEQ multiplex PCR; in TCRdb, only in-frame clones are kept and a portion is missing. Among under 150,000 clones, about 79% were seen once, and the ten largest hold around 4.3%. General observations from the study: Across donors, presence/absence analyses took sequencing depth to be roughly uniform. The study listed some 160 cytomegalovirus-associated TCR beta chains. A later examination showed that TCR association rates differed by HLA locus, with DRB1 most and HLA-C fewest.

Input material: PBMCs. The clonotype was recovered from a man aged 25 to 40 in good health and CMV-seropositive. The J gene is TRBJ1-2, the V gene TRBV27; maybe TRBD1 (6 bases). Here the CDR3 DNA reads TGTGCCAGCAGTTCCCGGGGACGGACAGCTAACTATGGCTACACCTTC. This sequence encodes CASSSRGRTANYGYTF.